The sequence of this T cell receptor beta chain was determined in a study of T cell changes during pregnancy in multiple sclerosis (dated by TCRdb to about 2019). In terms of the full investigation: In women with multiple sclerosis, the researchers looked at how the T cell repertoire shifted as pregnancy progressed.

The library was obtained by the immunoSEQ multiplex PCR assay. What TCRdb holds here is the immuneACCESS table cut down to in-frame rearrangements. Part of the clones is not present; checked against another copy, under half of the missing clones reflect an unresolved V gene, and the others are unexplained. This sample has around 100,000 clones in its table, and approximately 90% of those were observed once. Of the sample, over 0.6% is held by the ten largest clones. With respect to this clone: Its specific antigen is unknown. No much larger clonotype is one base removed from it; base qualities were not supplied.

This receptor was obtained from a female donor in good health, enrolled as a control in a pregnancy study. Sample: peripheral blood, taken in the second trimester of pregnancy.

This receptor has the CDR3 CASSFGQGAWEQYF. The DNA reads as follows: TGTGCCAGCAGTTTTGGGCAGGGGGCGTGGGAGCAGTACTTC. The sequence is built from TRBV27 and TRBJ2-7, with 8 bases aligning to TRBD1. Spanning cysteine to phenylalanine, the CDR3 consists of 14 amino acids. Only the CDR3 DNA stays, 42 bases, in frame from base 1. The germline V gene (reference sequence) provides CDR1 MNHEY and CDR2 SMNVEV. V trim: 3 bases; J trim: 7 bases; unmatched bases: 8.